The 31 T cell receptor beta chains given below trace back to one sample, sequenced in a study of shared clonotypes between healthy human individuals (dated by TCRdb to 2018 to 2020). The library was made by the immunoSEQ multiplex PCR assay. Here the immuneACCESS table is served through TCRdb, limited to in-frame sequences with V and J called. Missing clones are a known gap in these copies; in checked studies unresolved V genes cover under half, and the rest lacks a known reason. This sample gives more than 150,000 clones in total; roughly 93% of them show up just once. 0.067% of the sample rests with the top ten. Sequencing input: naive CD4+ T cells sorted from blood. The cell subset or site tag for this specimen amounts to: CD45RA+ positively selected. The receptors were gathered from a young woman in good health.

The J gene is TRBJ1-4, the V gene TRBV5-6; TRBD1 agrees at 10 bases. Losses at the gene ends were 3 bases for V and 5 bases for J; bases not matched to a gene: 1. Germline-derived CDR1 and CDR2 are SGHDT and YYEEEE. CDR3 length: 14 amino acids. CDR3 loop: CASSWDRGNEKLFF. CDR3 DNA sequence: TGTGCCAGCAGCTGGGACAGGGGCAATGAAAAACTGTTTTTT.

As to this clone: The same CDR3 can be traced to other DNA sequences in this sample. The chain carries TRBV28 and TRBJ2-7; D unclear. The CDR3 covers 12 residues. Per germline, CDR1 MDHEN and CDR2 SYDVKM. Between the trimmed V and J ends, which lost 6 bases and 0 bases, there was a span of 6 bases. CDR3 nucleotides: TGTGCCAGCAGCCTAGACTCCTACGAGCAGTACTTC. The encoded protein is CASSLDSYEQYF.

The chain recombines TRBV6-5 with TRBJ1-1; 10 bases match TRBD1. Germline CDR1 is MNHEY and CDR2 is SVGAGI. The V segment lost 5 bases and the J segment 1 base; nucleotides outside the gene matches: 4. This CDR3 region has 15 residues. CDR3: CASSQDRGRNTEAFF. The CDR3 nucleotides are TGTGCCAGCAGTCAGGACAGGGGGAGGAACACTGAAGCTTTCTTT.

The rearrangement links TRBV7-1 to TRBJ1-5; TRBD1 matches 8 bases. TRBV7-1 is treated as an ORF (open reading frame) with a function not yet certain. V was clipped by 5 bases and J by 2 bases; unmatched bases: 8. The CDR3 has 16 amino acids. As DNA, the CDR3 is TGTGCCAGCAGCCAAGCAGGGGGCGTAGGCAATCAGCCCCAGCATTTT. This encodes CASSQAGGVGNQPQHF.

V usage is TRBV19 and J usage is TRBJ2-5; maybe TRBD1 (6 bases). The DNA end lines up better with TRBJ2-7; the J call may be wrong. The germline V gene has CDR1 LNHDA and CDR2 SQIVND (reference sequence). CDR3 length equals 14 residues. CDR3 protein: CASNAQGPSYEQYF. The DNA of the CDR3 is TGTGCCAGTAATGCGCAGGGGCCTTCCTACGAGCAGTACTTC.

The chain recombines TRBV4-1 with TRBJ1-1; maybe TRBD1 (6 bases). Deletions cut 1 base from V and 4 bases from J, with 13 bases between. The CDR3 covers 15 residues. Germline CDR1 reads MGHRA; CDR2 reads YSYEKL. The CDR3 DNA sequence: TGCGCCAGCAGCCAAGTGGGAAGGGGGGGCACTGAAGCTTTCTTT. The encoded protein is CASSQVGRGGTEAFF.

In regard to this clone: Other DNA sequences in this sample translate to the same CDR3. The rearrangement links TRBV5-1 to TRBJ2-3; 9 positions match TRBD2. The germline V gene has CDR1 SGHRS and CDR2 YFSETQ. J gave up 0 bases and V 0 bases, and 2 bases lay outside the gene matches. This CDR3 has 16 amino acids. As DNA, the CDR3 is TGCGCCAGCAGCTTGGGCGGGAGGGCCAGCACAGATACGCAGTATTTT. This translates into CASSLGGRASTDTQYF.

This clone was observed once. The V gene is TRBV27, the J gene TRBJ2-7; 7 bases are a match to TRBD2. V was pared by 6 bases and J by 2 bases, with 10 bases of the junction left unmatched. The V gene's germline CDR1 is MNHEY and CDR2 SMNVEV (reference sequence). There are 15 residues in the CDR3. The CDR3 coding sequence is TGTGCCAGCAGCCCTAGGTGGGAGGGACCCTACGAGCAGTACTTC. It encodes CASSPRWEGPYEQYF.

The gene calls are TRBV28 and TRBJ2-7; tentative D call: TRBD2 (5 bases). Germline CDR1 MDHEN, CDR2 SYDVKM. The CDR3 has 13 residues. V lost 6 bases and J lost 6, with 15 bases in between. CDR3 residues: CASSQQTSSEQYF. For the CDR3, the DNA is TGTGCCAGCAGCCAACAAACTAGTTCCGAGCAGTACTTC.

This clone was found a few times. CDR3 DNA sequence: TGTGCCAGCAAGACTAGCGGGAGGGACGAGCAGTACTTC. Translating it yields CASKTSGRDEQYF. The chain uses TRBV6-1 and TRBJ2-7, with 14 nucleotides matching TRBD2. Germline lookup yields CDR1 MNHNS and CDR2 SASEGT. The CDR3 is 13 residues long. The V segment lost 7 bases and the J segment 5 bases; nucleotides outside the gene matches: 1.

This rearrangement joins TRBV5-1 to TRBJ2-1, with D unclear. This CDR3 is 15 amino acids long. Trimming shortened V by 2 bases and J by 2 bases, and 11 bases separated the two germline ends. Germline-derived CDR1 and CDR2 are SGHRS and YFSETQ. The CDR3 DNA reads TGCGCCAGCAGCTTCGAAGTTAATCCCTACAATGAGCAGTTCTTC. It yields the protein CASSFEVNPYNEQFF.

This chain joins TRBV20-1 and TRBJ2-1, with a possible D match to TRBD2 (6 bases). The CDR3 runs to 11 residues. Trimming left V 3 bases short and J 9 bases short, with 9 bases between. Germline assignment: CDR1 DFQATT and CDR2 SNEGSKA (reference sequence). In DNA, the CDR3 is TGCAGTGCTAGTCTAGCGCCTGAGCAGTTCTTC. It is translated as CSASLAPEQFF.

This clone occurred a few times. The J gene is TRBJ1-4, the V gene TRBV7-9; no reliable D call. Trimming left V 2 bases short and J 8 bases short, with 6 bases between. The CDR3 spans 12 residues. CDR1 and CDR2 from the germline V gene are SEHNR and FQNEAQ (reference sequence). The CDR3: CASSLLGEKLFF. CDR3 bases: TGTGCCAGCAGCTTACTTGGGGAAAAACTGTTTTTT. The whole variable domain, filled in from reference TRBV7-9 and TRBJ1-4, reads DTGVSQNPRHKITKRGQNVTFRCDPISEHNRLYWYRQTLGQGPEFLTYFQNEAQLEKSRLLSDRFSAERPKGSFSTLEIQRTEQGDSAMYLCASSLLGEKLFFGSGTQLSVL.

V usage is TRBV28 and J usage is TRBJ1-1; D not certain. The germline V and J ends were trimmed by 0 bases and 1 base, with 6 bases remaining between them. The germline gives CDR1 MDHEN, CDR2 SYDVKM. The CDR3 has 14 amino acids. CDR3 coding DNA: TGTGCCAGCAGTTTATGGGGAACGAACACTGAAGCTTTCTTT. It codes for CASSLWGTNTEAFF. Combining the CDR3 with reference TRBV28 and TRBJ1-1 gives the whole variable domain DVKVTQSSRYLVKRTGEKVFLECVQDMDHENMFWYRQDPGLGLRLIYFSYDVKMKEKGDIPEGYSVSREKKERFSLILESASTNQTSMYLCASSLWGTNTEAFFGQGTRLTVV.

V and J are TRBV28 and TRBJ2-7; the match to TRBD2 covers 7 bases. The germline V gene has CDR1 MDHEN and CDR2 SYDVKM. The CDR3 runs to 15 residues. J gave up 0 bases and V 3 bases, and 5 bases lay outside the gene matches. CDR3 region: CASSLGGEGSYEQYF. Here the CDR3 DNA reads TGTGCCAGCAGTTTGGGGGGGGAGGGCTCCTACGAGCAGTACTTC.

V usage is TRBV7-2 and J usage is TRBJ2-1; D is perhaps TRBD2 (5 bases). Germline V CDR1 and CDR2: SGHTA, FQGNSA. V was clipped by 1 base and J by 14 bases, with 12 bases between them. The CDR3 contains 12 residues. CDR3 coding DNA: TGTGCCAGCAGCTTAGGGGGAGTAAGAAAGTTCTTC. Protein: CASSLGGVRKFF.

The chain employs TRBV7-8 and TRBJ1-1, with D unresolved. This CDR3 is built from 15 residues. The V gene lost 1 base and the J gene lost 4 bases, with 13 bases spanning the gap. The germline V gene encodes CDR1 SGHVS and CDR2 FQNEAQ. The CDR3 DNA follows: TGTGCCAGCAGCTTAGAGGTGACACCGGTCACTGAAGCTTTCTTT. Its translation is CASSLEVTPVTEAFF.

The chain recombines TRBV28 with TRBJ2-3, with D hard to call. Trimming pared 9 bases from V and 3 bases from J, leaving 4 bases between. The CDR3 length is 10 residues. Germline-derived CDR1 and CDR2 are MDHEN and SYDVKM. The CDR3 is CASGTDTQYF. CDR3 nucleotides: TGTGCCAGTGGGACAGATACGCAGTATTTT.

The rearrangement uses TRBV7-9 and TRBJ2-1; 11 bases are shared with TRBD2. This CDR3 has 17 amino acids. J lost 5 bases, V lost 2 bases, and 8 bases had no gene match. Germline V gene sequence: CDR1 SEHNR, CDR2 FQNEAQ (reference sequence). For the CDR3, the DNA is TGTGCCAGCAGCTTACCACCGGGACTAGCGGTAAACAATGAGCAGTTCTTC. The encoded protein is CASSLPPGLAVNNEQFF.

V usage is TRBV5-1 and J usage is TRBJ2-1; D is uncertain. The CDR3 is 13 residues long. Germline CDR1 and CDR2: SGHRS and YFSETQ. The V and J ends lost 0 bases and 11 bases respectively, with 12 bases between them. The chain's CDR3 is CASSLVVGNKQFF. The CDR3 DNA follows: TGCGCCAGCAGCTTGGTAGTAGGTAACAAGCAGTTCTTC.

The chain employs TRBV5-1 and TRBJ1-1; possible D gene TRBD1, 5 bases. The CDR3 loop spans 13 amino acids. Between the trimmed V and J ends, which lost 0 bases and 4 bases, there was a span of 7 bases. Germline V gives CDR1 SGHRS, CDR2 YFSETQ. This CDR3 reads CASSLVTGTEAFF. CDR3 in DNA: TGCGCCAGCAGCTTGGTAACAGGCACTGAAGCTTTCTTT. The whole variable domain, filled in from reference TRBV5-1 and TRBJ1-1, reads KAGVTQTPRYLIKTRGQQVTLSCSPISGHRSVSWYQQTPGQGLQFLFEYFSETQRNKGNFPGRFSGRQFSNSRSEMNVSTLELGDSALYLCASSLVTGTEAFFGQGTRLTVV.

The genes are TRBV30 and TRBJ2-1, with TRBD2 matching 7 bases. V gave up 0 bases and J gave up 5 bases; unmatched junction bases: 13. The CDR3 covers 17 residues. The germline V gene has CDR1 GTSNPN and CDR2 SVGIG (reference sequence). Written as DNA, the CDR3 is TGTGCCTGGAGTGTAGCAGGATTGCTAGCGGCCAACAATGAGCAGTTCTTC. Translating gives CAWSVAGLLAANNEQFF.

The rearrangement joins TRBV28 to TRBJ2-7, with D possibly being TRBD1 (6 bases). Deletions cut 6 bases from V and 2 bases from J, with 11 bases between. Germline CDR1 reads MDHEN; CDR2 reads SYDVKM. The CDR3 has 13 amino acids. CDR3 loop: CASRKGGPYEQYF. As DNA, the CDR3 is TGTGCCAGCAGAAAAGGGGGACCCTACGAGCAGTACTTC.

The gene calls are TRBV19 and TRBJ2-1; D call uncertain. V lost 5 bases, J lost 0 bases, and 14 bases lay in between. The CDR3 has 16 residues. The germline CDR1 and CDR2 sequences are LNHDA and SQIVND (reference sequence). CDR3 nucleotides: TGTGCCAGTAGTTTCAGGACGGCGAGCTCCTACAATGAGCAGTTCTTC. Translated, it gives CASSFRTASSYNEQFF.

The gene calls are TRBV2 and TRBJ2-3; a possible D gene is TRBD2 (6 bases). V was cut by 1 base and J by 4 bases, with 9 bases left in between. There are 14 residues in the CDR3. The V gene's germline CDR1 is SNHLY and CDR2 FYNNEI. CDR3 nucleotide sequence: TGTGCCAGCAGTGAAGAGACTAGTGCAGATACGCAGTATTTT. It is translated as CASSEETSADTQYF.

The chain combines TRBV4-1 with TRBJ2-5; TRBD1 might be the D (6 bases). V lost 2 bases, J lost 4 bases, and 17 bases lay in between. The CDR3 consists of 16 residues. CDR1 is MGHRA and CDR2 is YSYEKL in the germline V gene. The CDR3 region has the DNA TGCGCCAGCAGCCAACAGCTCGGGAAGGGGGTAGAGACCCAGTACTTC. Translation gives CASSQQLGKGVETQYF.

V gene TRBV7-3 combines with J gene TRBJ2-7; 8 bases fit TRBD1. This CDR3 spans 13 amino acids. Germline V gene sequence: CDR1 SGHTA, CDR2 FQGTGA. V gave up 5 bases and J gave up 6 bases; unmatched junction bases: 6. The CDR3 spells CASSKRTGTEQYF. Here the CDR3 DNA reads TGTGCCAGCAGCAAAAGGACAGGGACCGAGCAGTACTTC.

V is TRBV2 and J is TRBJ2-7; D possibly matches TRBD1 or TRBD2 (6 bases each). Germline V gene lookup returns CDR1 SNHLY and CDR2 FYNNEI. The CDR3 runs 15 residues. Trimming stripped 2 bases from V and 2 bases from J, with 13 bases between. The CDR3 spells CASSEWGAIPYEQYF. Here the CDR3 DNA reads TGTGCCAGCAGTGAATGGGGGGCGATACCCTACGAGCAGTACTTC.

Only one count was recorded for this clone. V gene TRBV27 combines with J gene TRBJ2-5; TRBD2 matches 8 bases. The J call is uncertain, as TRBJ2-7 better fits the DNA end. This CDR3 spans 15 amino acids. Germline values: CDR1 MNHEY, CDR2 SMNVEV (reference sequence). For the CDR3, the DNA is TGTGCCAGCAGCAAACCGGGACTAGGAGTCGACGAGCAGTACTTC. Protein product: CASSKPGLGVDEQYF.

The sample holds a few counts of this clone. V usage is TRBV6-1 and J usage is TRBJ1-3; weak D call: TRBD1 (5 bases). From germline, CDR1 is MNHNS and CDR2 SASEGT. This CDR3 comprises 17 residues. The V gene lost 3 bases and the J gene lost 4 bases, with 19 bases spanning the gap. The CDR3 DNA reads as TGTGCCAGCAGTGAGGTGGTCAATAGGGGCCACGGAAACACCATATATTTT. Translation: CASSEVVNRGHGNTIYF.

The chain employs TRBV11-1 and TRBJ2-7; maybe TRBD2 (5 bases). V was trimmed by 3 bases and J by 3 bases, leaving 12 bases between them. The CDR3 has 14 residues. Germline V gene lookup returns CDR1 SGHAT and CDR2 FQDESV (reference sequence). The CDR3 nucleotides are TGTGCCAGCAGCTTTCGGGGAACGCACTACGAGCAGTACTTC. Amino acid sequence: CASSFRGTHYEQYF.